The 2 T cell receptor beta chains presented below share a single source sample, sequenced in a study of OX40 agonist ivuxolimab in advanced cancers. Library creation used the immunoSEQ multiplex PCR assay. TCRdb holds this immuneACCESS table with in-frame rearrangements only. Some clones are missing; in checked studies, unresolved V genes explain under half, and the rest has no known cause. The sample yields under 9,000 clones; approximately 80% were counted once. Approximately 20% of the sample lies in the top ten. Sequenced here: CD4+ or CD8+ T cells sorted from blood, sampled in a trial of the OX40 agonist ivuxolimab. The receptors shown here come from an adult with an advanced solid tumor such as melanoma, head and neck, liver or kidney cancer.

The chain employs TRBV5-1 and TRBJ2-5, with 10 bases fitting TRBD2. Germline V lookup: CDR1 SGHRS, CDR2 YFSETQ. The CDR3 covers 15 residues. V gave up 1 base and J gave up 4 bases; unmatched junction bases: 4. CDR3 bases: TGCGCCAGCAGCTTGAGCGGGGGGGCCTTAGAGACCCAGTACTTC. This encodes CASSLSGGALETQYF.

This rearrangement joins TRBV7-9 to TRBJ2-2, with TRBD1 identical over 7 bases. The CDR3 extends over 14 amino acids. The V segment lost 3 bases and the J segment 3 bases; nucleotides outside the gene matches: 1. CDR1 and CDR2 from the germline V gene are SEHNR and FQNEAQ (reference sequence). The CDR3 DNA follows: TGTGCCAGCAGCTTGACAGGGCACACCGGGGAGCTGTTTTTT. Its translation: CASSLTGHTGELFF.